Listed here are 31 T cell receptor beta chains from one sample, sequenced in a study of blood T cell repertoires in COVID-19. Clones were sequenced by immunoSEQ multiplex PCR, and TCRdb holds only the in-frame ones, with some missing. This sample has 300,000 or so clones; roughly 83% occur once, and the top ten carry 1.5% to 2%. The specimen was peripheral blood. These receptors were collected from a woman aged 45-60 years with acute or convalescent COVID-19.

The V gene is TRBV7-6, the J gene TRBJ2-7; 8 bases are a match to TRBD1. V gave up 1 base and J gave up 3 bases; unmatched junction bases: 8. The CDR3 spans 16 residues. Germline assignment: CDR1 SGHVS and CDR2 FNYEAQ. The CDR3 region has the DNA TGTGCCAGCAGCTTAGAAGGCGGGACAGGCATCTACGAGCAGTACTTC. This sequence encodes CASSLEGGTGIYEQYF.

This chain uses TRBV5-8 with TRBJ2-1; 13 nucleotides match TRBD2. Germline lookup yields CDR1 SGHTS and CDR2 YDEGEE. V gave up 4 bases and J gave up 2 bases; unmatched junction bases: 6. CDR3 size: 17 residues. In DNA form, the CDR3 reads TGTGCCAGCAGCAAACCCGGGACTAGCGGGACCTACAATGAGCAGTTCTTC. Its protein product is CASSKPGTSGTYNEQFF.

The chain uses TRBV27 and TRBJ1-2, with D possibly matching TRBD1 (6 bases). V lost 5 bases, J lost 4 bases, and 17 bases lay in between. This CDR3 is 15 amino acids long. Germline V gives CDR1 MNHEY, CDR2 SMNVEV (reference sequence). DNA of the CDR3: TGTGCCAGCAGTCCAACAGGGATACTAAGCTATGGCTACACCTTC. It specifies CASSPTGILSYGYTF.

The CDR3 spells CASSLEGGRAYEQYF. The CDR3, as DNA: TGTGCCAGCAGCTTAGAAGGCGGGAGGGCCTACGAGCAGTACTTC. The V gene is TRBV11-3, the J gene TRBJ2-7, with 9 bases matching TRBD2. The CDR3 contains 15 residues. The junction had 2 bases not matched to a gene; V was cut back by 0 bases and J by 2 bases. From germline, CDR1 is SGHNT and CDR2 YENEEA. The variable domain in full, completed from reference TRBV11-3 and TRBJ2-7, reads EAGVVQSPRYKIIEKKQPVAFWCNPISGHNTLYWYLQNLGQGPELLIRYENEEAVDDSQLPKDRFSAERLKGVDSTLKIQPAELGDSAVYLCASSLEGGRAYEQYFGPGTRLTVT.

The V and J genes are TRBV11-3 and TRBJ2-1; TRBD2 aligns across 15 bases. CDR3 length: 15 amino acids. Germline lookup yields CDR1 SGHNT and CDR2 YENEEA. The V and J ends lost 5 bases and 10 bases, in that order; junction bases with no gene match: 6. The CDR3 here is CASSPGLAGGLEQFF. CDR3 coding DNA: TGTGCCAGCAGCCCGGGACTAGCGGGAGGTTTAGAGCAGTTCTTC.

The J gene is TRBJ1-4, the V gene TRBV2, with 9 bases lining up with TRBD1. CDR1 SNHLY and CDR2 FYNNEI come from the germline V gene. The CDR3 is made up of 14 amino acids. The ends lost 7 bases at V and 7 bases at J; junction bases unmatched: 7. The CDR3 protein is CASNGDRVIEKLFF. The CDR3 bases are TGTGCCAGCAACGGGGACAGGGTCATTGAAAAACTGTTTTTT.

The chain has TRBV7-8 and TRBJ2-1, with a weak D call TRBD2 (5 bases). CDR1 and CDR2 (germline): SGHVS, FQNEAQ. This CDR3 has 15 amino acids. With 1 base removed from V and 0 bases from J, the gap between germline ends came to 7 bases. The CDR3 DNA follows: TGTGCCAGCAGCTTAGTGCTAGCCTCCTACAATGAGCAGTTCTTC. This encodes CASSLVLASYNEQFF.

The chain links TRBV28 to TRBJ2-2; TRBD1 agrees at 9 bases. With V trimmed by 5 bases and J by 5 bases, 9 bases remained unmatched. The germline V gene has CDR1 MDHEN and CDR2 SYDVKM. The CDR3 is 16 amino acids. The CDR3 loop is CASSQTGTGRTGELFF. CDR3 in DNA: TGTGCCAGCAGTCAAACCGGGACAGGGAGGACCGGGGAGCTGTTTTTT.

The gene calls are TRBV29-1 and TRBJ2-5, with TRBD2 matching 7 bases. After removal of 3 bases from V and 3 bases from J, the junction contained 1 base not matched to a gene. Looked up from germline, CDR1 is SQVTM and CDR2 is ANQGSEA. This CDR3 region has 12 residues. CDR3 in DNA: TGCAGCGTTGACCTAGCGGAAGAGACCCAGTACTTC. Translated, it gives CSVDLAEETQYF.

CDR3 amino acids: CASDRAGNTIYF. The CDR3 DNA reads as TGTGCCAGTGACAGGGCTGGAAACACCATATATTTT. The chain links TRBV12-3 or TRBV12-4 to TRBJ1-3; TRBD1 matches 7 bases. Trimming cost V 9 bases and J 2 bases; bases outside gene matches: 1. The CDR3 is 12 residues long.

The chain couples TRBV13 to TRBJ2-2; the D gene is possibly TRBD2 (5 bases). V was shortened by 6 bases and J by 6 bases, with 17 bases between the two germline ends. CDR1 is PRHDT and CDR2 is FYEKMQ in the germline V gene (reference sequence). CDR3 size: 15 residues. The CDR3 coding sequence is TGTGCCAGCAGTAGGGCGGGCCTCGGCCCCGGGGAGCTGTTTTTT. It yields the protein CASSRAGLGPGELFF.

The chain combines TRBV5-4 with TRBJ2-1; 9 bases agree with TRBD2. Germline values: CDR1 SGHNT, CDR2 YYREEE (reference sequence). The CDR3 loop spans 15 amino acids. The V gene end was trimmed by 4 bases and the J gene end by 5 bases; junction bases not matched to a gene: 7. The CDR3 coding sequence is TGTGCCAGCAGCACAATAGCGGGAGTCAACAATGAGCAGTTCTTC. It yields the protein CASSTIAGVNNEQFF.

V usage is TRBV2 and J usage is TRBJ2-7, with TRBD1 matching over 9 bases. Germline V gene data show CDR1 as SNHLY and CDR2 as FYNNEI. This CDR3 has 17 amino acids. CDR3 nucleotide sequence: TGTGCGAGAGGGGGACAGGGCCAGTCTAGGAACTCCTACGAGCAGTACTTC. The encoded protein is CARGGQGQSRNSYEQYF.

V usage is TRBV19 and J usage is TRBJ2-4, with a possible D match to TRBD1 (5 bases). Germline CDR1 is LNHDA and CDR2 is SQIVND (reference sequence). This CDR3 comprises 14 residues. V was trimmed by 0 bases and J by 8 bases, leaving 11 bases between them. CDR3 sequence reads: CASSIDRAKDIQYF. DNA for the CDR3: TGTGCCAGTAGTATAGACAGGGCTAAGGACATTCAGTACTTC. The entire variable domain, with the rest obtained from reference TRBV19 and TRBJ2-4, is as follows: DGGITQSPKYLFRKEGQNVTLSCEQNLNHDAMYWYRQDPGQGLRLIYYSQIVNDFQKGDIAEGYSVSREKKESFPLTVTSAQKNPTAFYLCASSIDRAKDIQYFGAGTRLSVL.

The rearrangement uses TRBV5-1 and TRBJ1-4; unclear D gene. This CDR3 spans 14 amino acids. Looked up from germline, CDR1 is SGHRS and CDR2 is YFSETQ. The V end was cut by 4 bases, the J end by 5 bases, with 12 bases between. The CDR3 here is CASSLGTINEKLFF. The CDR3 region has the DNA TGCGCCAGCAGCCTTGGCACCATAAATGAAAAACTGTTTTTT.

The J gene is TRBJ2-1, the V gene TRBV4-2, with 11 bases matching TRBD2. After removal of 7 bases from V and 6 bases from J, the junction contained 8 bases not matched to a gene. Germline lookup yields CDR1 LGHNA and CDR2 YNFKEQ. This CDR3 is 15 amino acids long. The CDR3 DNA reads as TGTGCCAGCAACGCACTAGCGGGAGTATCCAATGAGCAGTTCTTC. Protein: CASNALAGVSNEQFF.

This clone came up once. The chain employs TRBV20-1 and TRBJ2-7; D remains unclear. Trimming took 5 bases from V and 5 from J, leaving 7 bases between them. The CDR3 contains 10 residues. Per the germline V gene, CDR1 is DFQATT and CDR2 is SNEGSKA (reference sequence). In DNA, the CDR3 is TGCAGTGCTCGTTTAGACGAGCAGTACTTC. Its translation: CSARLDEQYF.

DNA of the CDR3: TGTGCCAGCAGTGAGAGCTCTGGAAACACCATATATTTT. Translating gives CASSESSGNTIYF. The chain carries TRBV12-3 or TRBV12-4 and TRBJ1-3; D ambiguous. This CDR3 contains 13 residues. The V end was cut by 5 bases, the J end by 0 bases, with 5 bases between.

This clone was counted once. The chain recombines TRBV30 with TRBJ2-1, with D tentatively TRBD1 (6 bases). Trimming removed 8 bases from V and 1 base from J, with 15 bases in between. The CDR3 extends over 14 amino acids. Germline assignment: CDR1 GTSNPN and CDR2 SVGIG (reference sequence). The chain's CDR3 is CAQGTRKSYNEQFF. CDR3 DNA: TGTGCCCAAGGGACACGAAAGTCCTACAATGAGCAGTTCTTC.

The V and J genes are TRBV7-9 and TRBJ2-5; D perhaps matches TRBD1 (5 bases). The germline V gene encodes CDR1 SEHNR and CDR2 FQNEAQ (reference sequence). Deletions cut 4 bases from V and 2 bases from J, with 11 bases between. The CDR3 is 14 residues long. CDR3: CASSSGREQETQYF. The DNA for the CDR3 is TGTGCCAGCAGCTCCGGCAGGGAACAAGAGACCCAGTACTTC.

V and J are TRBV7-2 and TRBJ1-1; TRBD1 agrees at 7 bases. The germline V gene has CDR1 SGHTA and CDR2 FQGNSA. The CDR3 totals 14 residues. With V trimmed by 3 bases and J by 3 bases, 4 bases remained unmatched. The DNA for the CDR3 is TGTGCCAGCAGCTTCAGGGGGGCCTACACTGAAGCTTTCTTT. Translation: CASSFRGAYTEAFF.

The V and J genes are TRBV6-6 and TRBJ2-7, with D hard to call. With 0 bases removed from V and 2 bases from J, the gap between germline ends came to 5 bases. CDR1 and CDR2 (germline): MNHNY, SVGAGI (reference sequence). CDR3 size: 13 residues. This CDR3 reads CASSYSEAYEQYF. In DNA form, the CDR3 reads TGTGCCAGCAGTTACTCAGAGGCCTACGAGCAGTACTTC.

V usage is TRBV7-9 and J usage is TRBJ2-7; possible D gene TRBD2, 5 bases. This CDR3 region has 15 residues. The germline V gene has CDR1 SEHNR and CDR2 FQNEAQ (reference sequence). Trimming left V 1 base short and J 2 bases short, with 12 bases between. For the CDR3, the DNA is TGTGCCAGCAGCTTAGGAGGGTCGGCAGCCTACGAGCAGTACTTC. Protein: CASSLGGSAAYEQYF.

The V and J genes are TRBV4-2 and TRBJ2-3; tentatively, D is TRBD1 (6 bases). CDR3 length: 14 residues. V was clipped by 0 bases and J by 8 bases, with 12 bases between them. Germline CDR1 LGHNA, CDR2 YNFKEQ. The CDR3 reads CASSQDLSRGTQYF. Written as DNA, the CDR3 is TGTGCCAGCAGCCAAGATCTGAGCAGGGGTACGCAGTATTTT.

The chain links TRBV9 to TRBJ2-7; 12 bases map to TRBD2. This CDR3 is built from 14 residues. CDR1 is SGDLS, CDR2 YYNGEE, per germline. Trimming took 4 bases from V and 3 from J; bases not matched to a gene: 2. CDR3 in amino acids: CASSRTSGDYEQYF. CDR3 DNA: TGTGCCAGCAGCCGGACTAGCGGGGACTACGAGCAGTACTTC.

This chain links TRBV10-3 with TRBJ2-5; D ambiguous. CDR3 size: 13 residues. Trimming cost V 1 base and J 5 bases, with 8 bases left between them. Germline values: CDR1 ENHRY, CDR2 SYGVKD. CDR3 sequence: CAISEYRRETQYF. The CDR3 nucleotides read TGTGCCATCAGTGAGTACAGAAGGGAGACCCAGTACTTC.

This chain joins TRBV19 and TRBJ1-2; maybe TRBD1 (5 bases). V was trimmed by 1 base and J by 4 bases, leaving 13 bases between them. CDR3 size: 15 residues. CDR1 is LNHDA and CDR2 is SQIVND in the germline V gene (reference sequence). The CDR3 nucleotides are TGTGCCAGTAGTATAGGGGGCACCGGTTTCTATGGCTACACCTTC. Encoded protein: CASSIGGTGFYGYTF.

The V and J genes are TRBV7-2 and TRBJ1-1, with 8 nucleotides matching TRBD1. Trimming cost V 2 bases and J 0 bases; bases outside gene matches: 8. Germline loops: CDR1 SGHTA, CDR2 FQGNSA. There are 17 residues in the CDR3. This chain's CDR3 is CASSLLGQVSMNTEAFF. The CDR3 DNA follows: TGTGCCAGCAGCTTACTGGGACAGGTGTCCATGAACACTGAAGCTTTCTTT. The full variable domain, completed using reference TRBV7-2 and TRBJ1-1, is GAGVSQSPSNKVTEKGKDVELRCDPISGHTALYWYRQSLGQGLEFLIYFQGNSAPDKSGLPSDRFSAERTGGSVSTLTIQRTQQEDSAVYLCASSLLGQVSMNTEAFFGQGTRLTVV.

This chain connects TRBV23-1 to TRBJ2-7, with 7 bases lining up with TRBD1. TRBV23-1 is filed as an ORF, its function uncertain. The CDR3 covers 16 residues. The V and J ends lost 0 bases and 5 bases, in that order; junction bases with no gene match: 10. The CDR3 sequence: CASSQSDRRGSHEQYF. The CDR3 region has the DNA TGCGCCAGCAGTCAATCGGACAGGAGAGGTTCACACGAGCAGTACTTC.

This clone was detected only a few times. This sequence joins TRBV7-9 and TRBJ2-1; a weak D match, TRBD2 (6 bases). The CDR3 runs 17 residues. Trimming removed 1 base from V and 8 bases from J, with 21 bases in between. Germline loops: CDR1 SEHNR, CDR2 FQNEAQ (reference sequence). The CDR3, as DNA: TGTGCCAGCAGCTTAGGGGTTGGCGACGGGAGAAGGGATGAGCAGTTCTTC. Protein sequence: CASSLGVGDGRRDEQFF.

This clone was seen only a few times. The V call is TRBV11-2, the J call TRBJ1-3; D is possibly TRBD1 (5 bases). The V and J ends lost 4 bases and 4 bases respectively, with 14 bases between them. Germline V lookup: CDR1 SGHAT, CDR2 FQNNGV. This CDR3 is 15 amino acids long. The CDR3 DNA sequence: TGTGCCAGCAGCTCCCTTCAGGGTCTGGGAAACACCATATATTTT. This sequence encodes CASSSLQGLGNTIYF.